This T cell receptor beta chain was sequenced in a study of CD8+ T cells in alopecia areata. cDNA prepared by RNA extraction and subsequent reverse transcription served as the template for sequencing. Produced via immunoSEQ multiplex PCR; TCRdb's table is partial and in-frame only. The sample has about 130,000 clones, about 46% seen once. Sorting from PBMCs produced CD4+ and CD8+ T cells. V lost 2 bases and J 0 bases, leaving 8 bases between the germline ends. Germline values: CDR1 SGDLS, CDR2 YYNGEE. The CDR3 runs 14 residues. The source material was CD8+ T cells sorted from blood, sampled at week 0. This clonotype originated in a human donor with alopecia areata. The chain employs TRBV9 and TRBJ1-1; D is uncertain. CDR3: CASSVDNMNTEAFF. CDR3 nucleotide sequence: TGTGCCAGCAGCGTCGACAACATGAACACTGAAGCTTTCTTT.